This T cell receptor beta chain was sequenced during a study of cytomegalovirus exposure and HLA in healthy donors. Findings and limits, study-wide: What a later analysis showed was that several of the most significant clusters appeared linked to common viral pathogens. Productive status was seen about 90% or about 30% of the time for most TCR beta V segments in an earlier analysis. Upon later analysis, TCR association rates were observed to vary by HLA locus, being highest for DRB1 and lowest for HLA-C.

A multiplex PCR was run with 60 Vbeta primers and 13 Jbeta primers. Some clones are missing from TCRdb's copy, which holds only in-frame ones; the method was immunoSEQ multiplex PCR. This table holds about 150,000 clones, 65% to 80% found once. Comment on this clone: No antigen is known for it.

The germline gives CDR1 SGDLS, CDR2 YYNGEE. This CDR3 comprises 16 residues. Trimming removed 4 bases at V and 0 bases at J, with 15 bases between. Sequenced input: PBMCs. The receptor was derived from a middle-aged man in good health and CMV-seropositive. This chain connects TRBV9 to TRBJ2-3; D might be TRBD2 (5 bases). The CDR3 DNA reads TGTGCCAGCAGCTTAAACGAGGGTAGGAGCACAGATACGCAGTATTTT. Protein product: CASSLNEGRSTDTQYF.